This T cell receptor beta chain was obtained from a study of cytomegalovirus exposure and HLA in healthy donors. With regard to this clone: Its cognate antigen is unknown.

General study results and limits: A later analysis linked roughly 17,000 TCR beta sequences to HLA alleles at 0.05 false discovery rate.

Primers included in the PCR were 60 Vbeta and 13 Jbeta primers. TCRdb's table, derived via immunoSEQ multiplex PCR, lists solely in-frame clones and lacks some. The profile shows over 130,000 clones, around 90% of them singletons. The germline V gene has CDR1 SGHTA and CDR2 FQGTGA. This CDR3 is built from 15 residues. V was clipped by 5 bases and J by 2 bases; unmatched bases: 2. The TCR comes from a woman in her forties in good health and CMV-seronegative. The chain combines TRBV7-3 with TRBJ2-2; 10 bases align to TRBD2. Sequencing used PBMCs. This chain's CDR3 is CASSASGRNTGELFF. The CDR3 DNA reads TGTGCCAGCAGCGCTAGCGGGAGAAACACCGGGGAGCTGTTTTTT.